This passage covers 20 T cell receptor beta chains from one sample sequenced in a study of cytomegalovirus exposure and HLA in healthy donors. PCR was performed using 60 Vbeta and 13 Jbeta primers. Assay: immunoSEQ multiplex PCR; the TCRdb copy retains only in-frame clones and omits some. The data hold approximately 280,000 clones, with roughly 89% observed a single time. Material: PBMCs. These receptors were collected from a man aged 40-55 years in good health and CMV-seropositive.

This clone appeared a few times. The chain employs TRBV7-2 and TRBJ1-2; 10 bases align to TRBD1. Losses at the gene ends were 8 bases for V and 5 bases for J; bases not matched to a gene: 2. This CDR3 spans 12 amino acids. Germline V lookup: CDR1 SGHTA, CDR2 FQGNSA. The CDR3, as DNA: TGTGCCAGCTTGGGACAGGGGTATGGCTACACCTTC. Residues: CASLGQGYGYTF.

The chain links TRBV7-3 to TRBJ2-5, with 7 bases fitting TRBD1. This CDR3 spans 13 amino acids. Germline CDR1 is SGHTA and CDR2 is FQGTGA. J lost 5 bases, V lost 5 bases, and 5 bases had no gene match. CDR3 sequence (DNA): TGTGCCAGCAGCGCGGACAGGCGGGAGACCCAGTACTTC. It is translated as CASSADRRETQYF.

The chain uses TRBV6-1 and TRBJ2-3; 13 bases match TRBD2. The CDR3 has 15 amino acids. Germline CDR1 reads MNHNS; CDR2 reads SASEGT. With V trimmed by 5 bases and J by 5 bases, 4 bases remained unmatched. The CDR3 loop is CASSLRTSGRDTQYF. The CDR3 nucleotides read TGTGCCAGCAGTTTAAGGACTAGCGGGAGAGATACGCAGTATTTT.

This rearrangement joins TRBV9 to TRBJ2-1, with 8 positions matching TRBD2. J lost 5 bases, V lost 3 bases, and 4 bases had no gene match. The length of the CDR3 is 14 residues. Per the germline V gene, CDR1 is SGDLS and CDR2 is YYNGEE. CDR3 sequence reads: CASSDSGTHNEQFF. CDR3 coding DNA: TGTGCCAGCAGCGATAGCGGGACCCACAATGAGCAGTTCTTC.

V gene TRBV5-1 combines with J gene TRBJ2-1; 13 bases line up with TRBD2. CDR3 size: 14 residues. Germline CDR1 SGHRS, CDR2 YFSETQ. The V gene end was trimmed by 4 bases and the J gene end by 9 bases; junction bases not matched to a gene: 4. CDR3 protein: CASSPGLAGAEQFF. The CDR3 region has the DNA TGCGCCAGCAGCCCTGGACTAGCGGGAGCTGAGCAGTTCTTC.

V usage is TRBV11-2 and J usage is TRBJ2-3; TRBD1 aligns across 8 bases. Per the germline V gene, CDR1 is SGHAT and CDR2 is FQNNGV. The V and J ends lost 5 bases and 1 base, in that order; junction bases with no gene match: 14. This CDR3 contains 18 residues. CDR3 protein: CASSPRQGRADRTDTQYF. The CDR3, as DNA: TGTGCCAGCAGCCCCCGACAGGGGAGAGCGGATCGCACAGATACGCAGTATTTT.

The chain has TRBV11-2 and TRBJ1-1, with D maybe TRBD1 (5 bases). Trimming removed 5 bases at V and 0 bases at J, with 13 bases between. Germline-derived CDR1 and CDR2 are SGHAT and FQNNGV. The CDR3 totals 15 residues. Here the CDR3 reads CASSRGETMNTEAFF. The CDR3 coding sequence is TGTGCCAGCAGCCGGGGGGAGACTATGAACACTGAAGCTTTCTTT.

This sequence joins TRBV5-1 and TRBJ2-7, with D maybe TRBD1 (6 bases). Trimming pared 0 bases from V and 3 bases from J, leaving 13 bases between. The CDR3 loop spans 15 amino acids. The germline CDR1 and CDR2 sequences are SGHRS and YFSETQ. CDR3 protein: CASSLEGGDVYEQYF. The CDR3 DNA sequence: TGCGCCAGCAGCTTGGAAGGGGGTGACGTCTACGAGCAGTACTTC.

The chain uses TRBV29-1 and TRBJ1-1, with no clear D. CDR1 is SQVTM, CDR2 ANQGSEA, per germline. There are 19 residues in the CDR3. V was trimmed by 0 bases and J by 0 bases, leaving 23 bases between them. This CDR3 reads CSVEEWSPSLNTMNTEAFF. CDR3 bases: TGCAGCGTTGAAGAATGGTCACCGAGCCTTAATACCATGAACACTGAAGCTTTCTTT.

V gene TRBV4-1 combines with J gene TRBJ2-1; 8 bases line up with TRBD1. There are 15 residues in the CDR3. CDR1 is MGHRA, CDR2 YSYEKL, per germline. Trimming took 5 bases from V and 3 from J; bases not matched to a gene: 6. The CDR3 bases are TGCGCCAGCAGCAGAGACAGGGGAAACTACAATGAGCAGTTCTTC. It codes for CASSRDRGNYNEQFF.

The rearrangement links TRBV5-1 to TRBJ1-2; TRBD1 matches 7 bases. Per germline, CDR1 SGHRS and CDR2 YFSETQ. The junction had 4 bases not matched to a gene; V was cut back by 4 bases and J by 4 bases. The CDR3 covers 13 residues. The DNA for the CDR3 is TGCGCCAGCAGCCCGGACAGGAGCTATGGCTACACCTTC. Protein product: CASSPDRSYGYTF.

This clone showed up just once. V usage is TRBV4-3 and J usage is TRBJ1-1, with D perhaps TRBD1 (6 bases). In germline, CDR1 is LGHNA, CDR2 YSLEER. The CDR3 sequence is 15 residues long. The ends were cut back, 0 bases at V and 1 base at J, with 9 bases in the middle. CDR3 DNA sequence: TGCGCCAGCAGCCAAGAGGGCAGGGGGAACACTGAAGCTTTCTTT. Protein: CASSQEGRGNTEAFF.

V is TRBV29-1 and J is TRBJ2-5; 7 nucleotides line up with TRBD1. The CDR3 is 12 residues long. The germline V gene encodes CDR1 SQVTM and CDR2 ANQGSEA. The junction had 6 bases not matched to a gene; V was cut back by 6 bases and J by 5 bases. CDR3 DNA: TGCAGCGTCAGACAGGGAACGGAGACCCAGTACTTC. Protein product: CSVRQGTETQYF.

This clone has only one observation. This sequence joins TRBV28 and TRBJ1-1, with D perhaps TRBD1 (6 bases). Per germline, CDR1 MDHEN and CDR2 SYDVKM. The CDR3 is made up of 16 amino acids. The V end lost 4 bases, the J end lost 2 bases, and 17 bases lay between the germline ends. CDR3 region: CASSWDTRGVNTEAFF. CDR3 bases: TGTGCCAGCAGTTGGGACACCCGGGGGGTAAACACTGAAGCTTTCTTT. Supplemented by reference TRBV28 and TRBJ1-1, the full variable domain reads DVKVTQSSRYLVKRTGEKVFLECVQDMDHENMFWYRQDPGLGLRLIYFSYDVKMKEKGDIPEGYSVSREKKERFSLILESASTNQTSMYLCASSWDTRGVNTEAFFGQGTRLTVV.

The chain recombines TRBV28 with TRBJ2-3, with 13 bases that match TRBD2. V shed 6 bases, J shed 7 bases, and the junction held 7 bases outside the gene matches. The CDR3 sequence is 15 residues long. Germline V gene lookup returns CDR1 MDHEN and CDR2 SYDVKM. As DNA, the CDR3 is TGTGCCAGCAGGGCCGGACTAGCGGGAGCAAATACGCAGTATTTT. This sequence encodes CASRAGLAGANTQYF.

The J gene is TRBJ1-2, the V gene TRBV2; a possible D gene is TRBD1 (6 bases). V dropped 3 bases and J dropped 4 bases, with 15 bases sitting between them. The germline V gene encodes CDR1 SNHLY and CDR2 FYNNEI. The CDR3 is 15 amino acids. CDR3: CASSESRGYLYGYTF. The CDR3 DNA reads TGTGCCAGCAGTGAGTCCAGGGGATATCTCTATGGCTACACCTTC.

J is TRBJ2-7 and V is TRBV5-1; no reliable D call. Looked up from germline, CDR1 is SGHRS and CDR2 is YFSETQ. V lost 0 bases and J 1 base, leaving 5 bases between the germline ends. This CDR3 comprises 13 residues. CDR3 protein: CASSLANSYEQYF. CDR3 in DNA: TGCGCCAGCAGCTTGGCCAATTCCTACGAGCAGTACTTC.

The rearrangement uses TRBV30 and TRBJ2-3; 7 nucleotides agree with TRBD1. V was clipped by 1 base and J by 4 bases; unmatched bases: 2. In germline, CDR1 is GTSNPN, CDR2 SVGIG (reference sequence). This CDR3 has 13 amino acids. The CDR3 spells CAWSEGGPDTQYF. CDR3 nucleotide sequence: TGTGCCTGGAGTGAAGGGGGCCCAGATACGCAGTATTTT.

The V call is TRBV7-9, the J call TRBJ2-1; 9 nucleotides line up with TRBD2. The trim removed 4 bases at V and 0 bases at J, leaving 4 bases unmatched. CDR3 length equals 16 residues. Germline CDR1 is SEHNR and CDR2 is FQNEAQ (reference sequence). CDR3 coding DNA: TGTGCCAGCAGCTCCTTTAGCGGGGGCTCCTACAATGAGCAGTTCTTC. Amino acids: CASSSFSGGSYNEQFF.

The chain carries TRBV5-1 and TRBJ2-1, with D possibly TRBD2 on 5 matching bases. Trimming removed 0 bases at V and 0 bases at J, with 10 bases between. The CDR3 contains 16 residues. Germline V CDR1 and CDR2: SGHRS, YFSETQ. In DNA form, the CDR3 reads TGCGCCAGCAGCTTGGGTGAAGGGAGCTCCTACAATGAGCAGTTCTTC. As protein: CASSLGEGSSYNEQFF.